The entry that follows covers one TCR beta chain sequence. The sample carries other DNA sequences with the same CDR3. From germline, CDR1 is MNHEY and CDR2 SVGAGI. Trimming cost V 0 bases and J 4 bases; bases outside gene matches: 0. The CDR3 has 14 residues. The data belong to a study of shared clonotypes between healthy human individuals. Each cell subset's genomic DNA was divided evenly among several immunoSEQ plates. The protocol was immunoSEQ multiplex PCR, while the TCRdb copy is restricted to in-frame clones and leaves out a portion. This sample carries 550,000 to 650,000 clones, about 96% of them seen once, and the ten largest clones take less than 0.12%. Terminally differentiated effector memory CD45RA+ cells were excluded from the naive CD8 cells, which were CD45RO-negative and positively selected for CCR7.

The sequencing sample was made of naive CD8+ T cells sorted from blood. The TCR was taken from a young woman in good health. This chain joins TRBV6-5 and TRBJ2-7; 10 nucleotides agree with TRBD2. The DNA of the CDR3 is TGTGCCAGCAGTTACTCTAGCGGGGGGTACGAGCAGTACTTC. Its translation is CASSYSSGGYEQYF.